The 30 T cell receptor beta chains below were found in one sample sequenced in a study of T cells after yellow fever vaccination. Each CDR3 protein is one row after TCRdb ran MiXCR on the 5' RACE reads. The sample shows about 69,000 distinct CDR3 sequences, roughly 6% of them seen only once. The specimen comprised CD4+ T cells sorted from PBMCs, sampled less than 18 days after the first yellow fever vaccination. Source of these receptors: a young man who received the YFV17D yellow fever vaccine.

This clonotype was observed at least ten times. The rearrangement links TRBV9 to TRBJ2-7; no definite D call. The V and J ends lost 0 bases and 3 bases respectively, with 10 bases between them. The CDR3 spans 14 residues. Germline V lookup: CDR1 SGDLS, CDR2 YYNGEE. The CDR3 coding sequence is TGTGCCAGCAGCGTAGAAACGGACGGCTACGAGCAGTACTTC. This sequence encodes CASSVETDGYEQYF.

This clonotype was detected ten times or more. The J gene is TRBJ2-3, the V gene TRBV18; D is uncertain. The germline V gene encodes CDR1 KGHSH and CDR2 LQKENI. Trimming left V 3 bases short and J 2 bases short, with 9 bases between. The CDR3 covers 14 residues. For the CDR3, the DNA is TGTGCCAGCTCACCGTCTAGGGCCACAGATACGCAGTATTTT. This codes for CASSPSRATDTQYF.

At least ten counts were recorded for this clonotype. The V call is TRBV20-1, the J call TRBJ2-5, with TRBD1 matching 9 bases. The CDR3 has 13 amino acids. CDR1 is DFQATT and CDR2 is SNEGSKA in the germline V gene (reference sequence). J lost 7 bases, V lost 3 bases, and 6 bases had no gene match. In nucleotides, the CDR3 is TGCAGTGCTAGGGGACAGGGTGAGGCGACCCAGTACTTC. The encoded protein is CSARGQGEATQYF.

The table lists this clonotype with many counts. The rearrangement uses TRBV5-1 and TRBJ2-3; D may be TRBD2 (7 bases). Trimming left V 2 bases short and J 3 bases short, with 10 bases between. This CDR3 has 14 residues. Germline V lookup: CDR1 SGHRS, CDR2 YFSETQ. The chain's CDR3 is CASSFGGPTDTQYF. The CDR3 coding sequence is TGCGCCAGCAGCTTCGGGGGGCCGACAGATACGCAGTATTTT.

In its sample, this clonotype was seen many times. CDR3 protein: CASTNVGTETQYF. Written as DNA, the CDR3 is TGTGCCAGCACCAACGTGGGTACGGAGACCCAGTACTTC. The rearrangement joins TRBV12-3 or TRBV12-4 to TRBJ2-5; the D is unclear. This CDR3 region has 13 residues. Trimming removed 7 bases at V and 5 bases at J, with 14 bases between.

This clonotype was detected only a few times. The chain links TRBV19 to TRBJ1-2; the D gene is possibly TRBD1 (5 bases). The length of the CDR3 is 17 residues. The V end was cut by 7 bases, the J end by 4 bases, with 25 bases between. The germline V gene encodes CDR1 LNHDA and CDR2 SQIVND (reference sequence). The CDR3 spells CASNERGPSTGFYGYTF. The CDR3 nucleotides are TGTGCCAGTAATGAACGAGGGCCCTCAACAGGTTTCTATGGCTACACCTTC.

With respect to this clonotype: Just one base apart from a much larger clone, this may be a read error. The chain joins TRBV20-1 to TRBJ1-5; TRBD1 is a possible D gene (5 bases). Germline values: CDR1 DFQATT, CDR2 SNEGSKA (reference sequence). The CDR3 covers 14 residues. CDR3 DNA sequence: TGCTGTGCTAGTATTTCCGCAGGGCACCAGCCCCAGCATTTT. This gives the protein CCASISAGHQPQHF.

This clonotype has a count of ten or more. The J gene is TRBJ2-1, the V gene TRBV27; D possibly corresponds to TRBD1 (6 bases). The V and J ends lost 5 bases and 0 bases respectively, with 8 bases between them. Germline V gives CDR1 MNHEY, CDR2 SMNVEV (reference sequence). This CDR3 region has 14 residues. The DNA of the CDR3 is TGTGCCAGCAGTGAGGACAGCTCCTACAATGAGCAGTTCTTC. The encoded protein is CASSEDSSYNEQFF.

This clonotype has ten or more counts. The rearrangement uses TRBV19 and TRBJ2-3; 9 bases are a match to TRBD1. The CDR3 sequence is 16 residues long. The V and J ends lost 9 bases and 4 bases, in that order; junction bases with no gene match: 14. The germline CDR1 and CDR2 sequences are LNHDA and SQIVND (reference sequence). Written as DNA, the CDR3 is TGTGCCAGCGCTTATCCGGGACAGGGATCCTCAGATACGCAGTATTTT. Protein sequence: CASAYPGQGSSDTQYF.

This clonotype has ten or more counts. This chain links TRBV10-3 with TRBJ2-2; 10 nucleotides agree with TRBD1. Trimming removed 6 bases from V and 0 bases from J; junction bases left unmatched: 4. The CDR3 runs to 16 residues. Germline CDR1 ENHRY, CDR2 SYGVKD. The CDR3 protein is CAIRPGQGSNTGELFF. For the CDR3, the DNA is TGTGCCATCAGGCCGGGACAGGGGTCGAACACCGGGGAGCTGTTTTTT.

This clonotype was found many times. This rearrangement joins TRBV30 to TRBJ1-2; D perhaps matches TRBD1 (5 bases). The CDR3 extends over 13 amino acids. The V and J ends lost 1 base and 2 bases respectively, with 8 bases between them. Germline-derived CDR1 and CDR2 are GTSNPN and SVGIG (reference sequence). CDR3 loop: CAWSGQTNYGYTF. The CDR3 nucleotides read TGTGCCTGGAGTGGACAGACCAACTATGGCTACACCTTC.

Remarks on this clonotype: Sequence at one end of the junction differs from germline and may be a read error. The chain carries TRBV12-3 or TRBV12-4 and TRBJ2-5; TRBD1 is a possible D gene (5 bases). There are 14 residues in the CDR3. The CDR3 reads CASSSATVHETHYF. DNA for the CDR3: TGTGCCAGCAGTTCAGCGACAGTCCACGAGACCCATTACTTC.

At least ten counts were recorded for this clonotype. The CDR3 loop is CASSIRRSPGTDTQYF. In DNA form, the CDR3 reads TGTGCCAGTAGTATCCGAAGGTCCCCGGGTACAGATACGCAGTATTTT. This chain links TRBV19 with TRBJ2-3; D remains unclear. V shed 3 bases and J shed 3 bases, with 16 bases lying between them. The CDR3 is 16 residues long. Germline V CDR1 and CDR2: LNHDA, SQIVND (reference sequence).

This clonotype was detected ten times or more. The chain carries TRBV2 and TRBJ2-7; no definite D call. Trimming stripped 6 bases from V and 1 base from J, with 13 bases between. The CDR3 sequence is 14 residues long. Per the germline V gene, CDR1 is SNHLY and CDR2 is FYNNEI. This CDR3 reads CASRATDASYEQYF. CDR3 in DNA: TGTGCCAGCAGGGCGACGGATGCTTCCTACGAGCAGTACTTC.

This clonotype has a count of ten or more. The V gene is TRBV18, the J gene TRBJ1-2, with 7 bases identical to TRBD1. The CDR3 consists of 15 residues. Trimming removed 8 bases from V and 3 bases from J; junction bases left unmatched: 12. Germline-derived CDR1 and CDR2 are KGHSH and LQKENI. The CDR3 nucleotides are TGTGCCAGCCAGGGGGACAGAGCGACCCACTATGGCTACACCTTC. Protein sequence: CASQGDRATHYGYTF.

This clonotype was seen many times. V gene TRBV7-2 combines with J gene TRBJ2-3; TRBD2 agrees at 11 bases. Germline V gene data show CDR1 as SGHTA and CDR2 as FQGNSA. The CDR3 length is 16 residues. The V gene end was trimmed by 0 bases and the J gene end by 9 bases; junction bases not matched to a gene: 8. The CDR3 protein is CASSLATTSGAKTQYF. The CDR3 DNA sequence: TGTGCCAGCAGCTTAGCGACGACTAGCGGGGCTAAGACGCAGTATTTT.

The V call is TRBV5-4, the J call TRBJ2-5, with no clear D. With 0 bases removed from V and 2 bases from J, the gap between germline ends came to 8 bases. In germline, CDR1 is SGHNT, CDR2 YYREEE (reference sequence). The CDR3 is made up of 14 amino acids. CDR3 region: CASSLVSGQETQYF. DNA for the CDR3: TGTGCCAGCAGCTTGGTGTCAGGACAAGAGACCCAGTACTTC.

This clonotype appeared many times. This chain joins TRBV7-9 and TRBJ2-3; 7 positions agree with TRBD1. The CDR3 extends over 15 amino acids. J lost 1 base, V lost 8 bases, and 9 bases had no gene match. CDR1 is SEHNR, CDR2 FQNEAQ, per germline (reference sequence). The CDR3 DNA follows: TGTGCCAGCGCCGGGTGGACAGGACGCACAGATACGCAGTATTTT. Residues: CASAGWTGRTDTQYF.

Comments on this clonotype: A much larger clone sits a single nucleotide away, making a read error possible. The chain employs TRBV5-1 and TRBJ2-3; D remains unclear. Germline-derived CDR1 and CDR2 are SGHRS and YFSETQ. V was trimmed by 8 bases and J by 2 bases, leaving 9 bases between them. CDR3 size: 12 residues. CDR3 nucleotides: TGCGCCAGAAGCGTGAACACAGATACGCAGTATTTT. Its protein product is CARSVNTDTQYF.

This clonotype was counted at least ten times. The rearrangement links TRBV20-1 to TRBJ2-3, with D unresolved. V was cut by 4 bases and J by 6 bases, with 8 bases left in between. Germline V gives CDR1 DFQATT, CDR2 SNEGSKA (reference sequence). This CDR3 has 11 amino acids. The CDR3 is CSATIRDTQYF. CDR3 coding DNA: TGCAGTGCTACCATAAGGGATACGCAGTATTTT.

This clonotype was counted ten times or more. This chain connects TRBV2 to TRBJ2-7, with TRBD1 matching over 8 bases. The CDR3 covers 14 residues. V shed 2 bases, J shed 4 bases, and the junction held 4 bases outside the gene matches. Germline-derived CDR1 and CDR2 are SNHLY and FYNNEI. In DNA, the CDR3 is TGTGCCAGCAGTGAACAGGGGGCCAGATACGAGCAGTACTTC. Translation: CASSEQGARYEQYF.

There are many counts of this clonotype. CDR3 DNA sequence: TGCGCCAGCAGCCAGCCCAGGGTGGGTGGAGAAAAACTGTTTTTT. Amino acids: CASSQPRVGGEKLFF. The rearrangement joins TRBV4-1 to TRBJ1-4, with D tentatively TRBD1 (5 bases). This CDR3 region has 15 residues. The V gene's germline CDR1 is MGHRA and CDR2 YSYEKL. Trimming took off 3 bases at V and 8 bases at J, with 16 bases between the two ends.

The CDR3 nucleotides read TGTGCCAGCAGCGAAAACTTACACCAGCCCCAGCATTTT. This translates into CASSENLHQPQHF. V usage is TRBV5-6 and J usage is TRBJ1-5; D gene uncertain. Germline lookup yields CDR1 SGHDT and CDR2 YYEEEE. CDR3 length equals 13 residues. V shed 4 bases and J shed 7 bases, with 12 bases lying between them.

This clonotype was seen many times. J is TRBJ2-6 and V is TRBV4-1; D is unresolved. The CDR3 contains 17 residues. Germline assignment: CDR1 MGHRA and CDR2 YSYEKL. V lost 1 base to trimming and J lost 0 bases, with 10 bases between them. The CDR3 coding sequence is TGCGCCAGCAGCCAAGGAGAGCGACTCTCTGGGGCCAACGTCCTGACTTTC. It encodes CASSQGERLSGANVLTF.

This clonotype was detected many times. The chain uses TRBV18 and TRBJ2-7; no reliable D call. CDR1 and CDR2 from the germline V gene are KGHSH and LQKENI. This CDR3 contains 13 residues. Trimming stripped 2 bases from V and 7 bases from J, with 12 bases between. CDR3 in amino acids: CASSPTFVEEQYF. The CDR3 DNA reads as TGTGCCAGCTCACCAACCTTTGTGGAGGAGCAGTACTTC.

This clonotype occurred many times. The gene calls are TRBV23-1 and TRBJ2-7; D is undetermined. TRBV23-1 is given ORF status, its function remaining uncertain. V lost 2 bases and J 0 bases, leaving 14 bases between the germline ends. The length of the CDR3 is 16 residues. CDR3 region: CASSQLRRLSSYEQYV. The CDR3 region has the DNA TGCGCCAGCAGTCAACTCCGTAGACTCAGCTCCTACGAGCAGTACGTC.

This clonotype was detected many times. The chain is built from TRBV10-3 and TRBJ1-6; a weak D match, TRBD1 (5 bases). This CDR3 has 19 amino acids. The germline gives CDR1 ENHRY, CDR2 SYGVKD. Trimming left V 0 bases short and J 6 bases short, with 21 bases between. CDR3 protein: CAISESLLPGPSVNSPLHF. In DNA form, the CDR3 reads TGTGCCATCAGTGAGTCCTTGCTGCCGGGACCCTCCGTTAATTCACCCCTCCACTTT.

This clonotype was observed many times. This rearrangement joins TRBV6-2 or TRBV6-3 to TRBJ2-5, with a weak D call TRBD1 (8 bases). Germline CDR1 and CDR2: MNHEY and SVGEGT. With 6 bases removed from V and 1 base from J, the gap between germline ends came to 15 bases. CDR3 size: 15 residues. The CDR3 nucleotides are TGTGCCAGCAGCGCACAGGGGGGGAGCCAAGAGACCCAGTACTTC. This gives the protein CASSAQGGSQETQYF.

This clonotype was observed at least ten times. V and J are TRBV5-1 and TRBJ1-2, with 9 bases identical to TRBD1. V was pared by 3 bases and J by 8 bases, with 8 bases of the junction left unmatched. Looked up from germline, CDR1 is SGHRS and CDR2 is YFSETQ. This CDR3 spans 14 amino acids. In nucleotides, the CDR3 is TGCGCCAGCAGCTGGCGACAGGGGGGATCCGGCTACACCTTC. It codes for CASSWRQGGSGYTF.

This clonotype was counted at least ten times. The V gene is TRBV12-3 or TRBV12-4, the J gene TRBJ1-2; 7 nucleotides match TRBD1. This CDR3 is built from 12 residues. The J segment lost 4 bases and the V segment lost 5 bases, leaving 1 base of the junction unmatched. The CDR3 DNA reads TGTGCCAGCAGTCGGGACAGCTATGGCTACACCTTC. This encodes CASSRDSYGYTF.